This is a list of T cell receptor beta chains from one sample in a study of regulatory dendritic cells for organ transplantation. Profiling relied on immunoSEQ multiplex PCR, and the TCRdb table lists in-frame clones only, not all of them. Among some 29,000 clones listed, about three quarters were seen once. The material sequenced was memory CD4+ T cells from blood. The source is a human donor in good health. The CDR3 runs from the conserved cysteine through the conserved F or W. The D gene is left open where the match is weak. Not all rows give a size; the values are once, few, many and, for expanded clones, a class.

j_call,v_call,clone_size,d_call,cdr3_aa,cdr3_nt
TRBJ1-1,TRBV7-2,.,.,CASSLEYRGVIRAEAFF,TGTGCCAGCAGCTTAGAATATAGGGGGGTAATTAGGGCTGAAGCTTTCTTT
TRBJ2-1,TRBV18,.,.,CASSPRDSPWFF,TGTGCCAGCTCACCCCGGGACTCCCCATGGTTCTTC
TRBJ2-2,TRBV11-3,.,.,CASSPRSGETGRGAGELFF,TGTGCCAGCAGCCCGCGAAGCGGGGAGACAGGCCGGGGGGCCGGGGAGCTGTTTTTT
TRBJ1-1,TRBV2,.,.,CASSAHPLNTEAFF,TGTGCCAGCAGTGCTCACCCTCTGAACACTGAAGCTTTCTTT
TRBJ1-5,TRBV2,.,TRBD1,CASSDRQGQAQPQHF,TGTGCCAGCAGTGACCGACAGGGTCAGGCTCAGCCCCAGCATTTT
TRBJ1-6,TRBV6-1,.,TRBD1,CASSESGGEASPLHF,TGTGCCAGCAGTGAGTCAGGGGGAGAAGCTTCACCCCTCCACTTT
TRBJ2-7,TRBV27,.,TRBD2,CASRNSGSGYEQYF,TGTGCCAGCAGAAATAGCGGGAGTGGGTACGAGCAGTACTTC
TRBJ1-2,TRBV30,.,.,CAWGQTTGYYGYTF,TGTGCCTGGGGCCAAACGACAGGTTATTATGGCTACACCTTC
TRBJ2-5,TRBV28,.,TRBD2,CASSLFSGNRKTQYF,TGTGCCAGCAGTTTGTTTAGCGGGAATAGGAAGACCCAGTACTTC
TRBJ2-5,TRBV6-5,.,TRBD2,CASSPGLASRETQYF,TGTGCCAGCAGTCCGGGACTAGCCTCTAGGGAGACCCAGTACTTC
TRBJ1-2,TRBV5-6,.,TRBD1,CASSRDRLNYGYTF,TGTGCCAGCAGCCGGGACAGGCTAAACTATGGCTACACCTTC
TRBJ1-6,TRBV7-2,once,.,CASSLYGVHGNSPLHF,TGTGCCAGCAGCTTATACGGGGTTCACGGTAATTCACCCCTCCACTTT
TRBJ2-3,TRBV27,.,.,CASSFSVFIRGANLPDTQYF,TGTGCCAGCAGTTTTAGTGTGTTTATAAGGGGGGCGAATCTTCCAGATACGCAGTATTTT
TRBJ2-7,TRBV27,.,.,CASRMGQNEYEQYF,TGTGCCAGCAGAATGGGACAAAATGAGTACGAGCAGTACTTC
TRBJ1-1,TRBV4-1,.,TRBD1,CASRLGQRNTEAFF,TGCGCCAGCAGGCTGGGACAGAGAAACACTGAAGCTTTCTTT
TRBJ2-3,TRBV11-2,.,TRBD1,CASSLDKWRTGPDTDTQYF,TGTGCCAGCAGCTTAGATAAATGGCGGACAGGGCCTGATACAGATACGCAGTATTTT
TRBJ2-1,TRBV5-4,.,TRBD2,CASSLGLAGGYNEQFF,TGTGCCAGCAGCTTGGGTCTAGCGGGGGGCTACAATGAGCAGTTCTTC
TRBJ1-2,TRBV7-9,.,TRBD1,CASSSIRQGRDGYTF,TGTGCCAGCAGCTCGATTAGACAGGGGCGAGATGGCTACACCTTC
TRBJ2-3,TRBV7-6,.,.,CASSLGDTVTDTQYF,TGTGCCAGCAGCTTAGGGGACACCGTCACAGATACGCAGTATTTT
TRBJ1-1,TRBV19,few,.,CASSKGEKAFF,TGTGCCAGTAGTAAGGGGGAGAAAGCTTTCTTT
TRBJ2-1,TRBV18,.,TRBD2,CASSPAVLAGAYNEQFF,TGTGCCAGCTCACCGGCGGTCTTAGCGGGGGCGTACAATGAGCAGTTCTTC
TRBJ2-5,TRBV5-8,.,.,CASSLGGQETQYF,TGTGCCAGCAGCTTGGGAGGGCAAGAGACCCAGTACTTC
TRBJ2-3,TRBV5-4,.,.,CASSSTSGHSSTDTQYF,TGTGCCAGCAGTTCTACCTCGGGACACTCTAGCACAGATACGCAGTATTTT
TRBJ2-7,TRBV6-5,.,.,CATMDITYEQYF,TGTGCCACCATGGACATTACCTACGAGCAGTACTTC
TRBJ2-7,TRBV7-9,.,.,CASSHFSSYEQYF,TGTGCCAGCAGCCACTTTAGCTCCTACGAGCAGTACTTC
TRBJ1-2,TRBV28,.,TRBD1,CASSRGQGAYGYTF,TGTGCCAGCAGTCGCGGACAGGGGGCCTATGGCTACACCTTC
TRBJ1-1,TRBV7-2,few,.,CASRRGTNTEAFF,TGTGCCAGTCGCCGGGGGACGAACACTGAAGCTTTCTTT
TRBJ1-4,TRBV27,.,.,CASSGLGSTNEKLFF,TGTGCCAGCAGTGGTCTAGGCTCAACTAATGAAAAACTGTTTTTT
TRBJ2-2,TRBV27,.,.,CASRGSVGANTGELFF,TGTGCCAGCAGGGGATCGGTAGGGGCGAACACCGGGGAGCTGTTTTTT
TRBJ2-3,TRBV18,.,.,CASSPLAARTDTQYF,TGTGCCAGCTCACCTCTTGCGGCCCGCACAGATACGCAGTATTTT
TRBJ1-2,TRBV19,.,.,CASSALGGPLYGYTF,TGTGCCAGTAGCGCTCTCGGGGGACCCCTCTATGGCTACACCTTC
TRBJ2-3,TRBV30,.,.,CAWSVRGLSTDTQYF,TGTGCCTGGAGTGTACGGGGTCTAAGCACAGATACGCAGTATTTT
TRBJ1-2,TRBV6-1,.,TRBD1,CASRPTGTGGYTF,TGTGCCAGCAGACCGACAGGGACCGGGGGCTACACCTTC
TRBJ2-3,TRBV10-3,.,.,CAISEGGGTDTQYF,TGTGCCATCAGTGAAGGGGGGGGGACAGATACGCAGTATTTT
TRBJ1-5,TRBV11-2,few,.,CASSSGSGRPQHF,TGTGCCAGCAGCTCGGGGTCGGGGCGGCCCCAGCATTTT
TRBJ2-2,TRBV11-2,.,.,CASSLGGRPGELFF,TGTGCCAGCAGCTTAGGAGGGAGACCCGGGGAGCTGTTTTTT
TRBJ1-5,TRBV19,.,TRBD1,CASSRRDRNQPQHF,TGTGCCAGTAGTAGACGGGACAGAAATCAGCCCCAGCATTTT
TRBJ2-3,TRBV23-1,.,TRBD1,CASSQSYRDRRTDTQYF,TGCGCCAGCAGTCAATCGTACAGGGACAGGCGCACAGATACGCAGTATTTT
TRBJ1-2,TRBV19,few,.,CASSAGPNYGYTF,TGTGCCAGTTCCGCAGGGCCTAACTATGGCTACACCTTC
TRBJ2-4,TRBV2,.,TRBD2,CASSGGTSGISEADIQYF,TGTGCCAGCAGTGGCGGGACTAGCGGGATATCGGAGGCAGACATTCAGTACTTC
TRBJ2-7,TRBV5-1,.,TRBD2,CASSSAGDEQYF,TGCGCCAGCAGCTCGGCGGGGGACGAGCAGTACTTC
TRBJ2-7,TRBV29-1,.,.,CSATRDRDRPEYF,TGCAGCGCCACCCGGGACCGTGACCGTCCGGAGTACTTC
TRBJ1-2,TRBV6-4,.,.,CASTKPDRFYGYTF,TGTGCCAGCACCAAGCCCGACAGGTTCTATGGCTACACCTTC
TRBJ2-2,TRBV21-1,.,.,CASSKEDGELFF,TGTGCCAGCAGCAAAGAGGACGGGGAGCTGTTTTTT
TRBJ1-4,TRBV2,.,.,CASSERGVVSEKLFF,TGTGCCAGCAGTGAACGGGGGGTTGTGAGTGAAAAACTGTTTTTT
TRBJ2-7,TRBV7-6,.,.,CASRRGAGTGSYEQYF,TGTGCCAGCAGACGGGGGGCCGGGACAGGCTCCTACGAGCAGTACTTC
TRBJ1-1,TRBV6-5,.,TRBD1,CASSNDRGIGTEAFF,TGTGCCAGCAGCAACGACAGGGGTATAGGCACTGAAGCTTTCTTT
TRBJ1-2,TRBV9,.,.,CASREVQSYGYTF,TGTGCCAGCAGAGAAGTACAAAGCTATGGCTACACCTTC
TRBJ1-1,TRBV7-3,.,.,CASSPDRFSTEAFF,TGTGCCAGCAGCCCGGACAGATTCAGCACTGAAGCTTTCTTT
TRBJ1-2,TRBV10-2,.,TRBD1,CASSPGQGVGGYTF,TGCGCCAGCAGCCCTGGACAGGGGGTGGGCGGCTACACCTTC
TRBJ2-5,TRBV5-6,.,.,CASSLGVMTQYF,TGTGCCAGCAGCTTGGGGGTTATGACCCAGTACTTC
TRBJ2-6,TRBV6-6,.,.,CASSPNRSGANVLTF,TGTGCCAGCAGCCCAAATCGCTCTGGGGCCAACGTCCTGACTTTC
TRBJ1-1,TRBV10-3,.,.,CAISESGRGNTEAFF,TGTGCCATCAGTGAGTCGGGCAGGGGGAACACTGAAGCTTTCTTT
TRBJ2-7,TRBV25-1,.,.,CASSSFEQYF,TGTGCCAGCAGTTCCTTCGAGCAGTACTTC
TRBJ2-7,TRBV18,.,TRBD1,CASSPKPGQGAYEQYF,TGTGCCAGCTCACCTAAACCGGGACAGGGGGCCTACGAGCAGTACTTC
TRBJ2-2,TRBV6-4,.,.,CASRRTENTGELFF,TGTGCCAGCAGACGGACAGAGAACACCGGGGAGCTGTTTTTT
TRBJ2-1,TRBV2,.,.,CASNSGRGDNEQFF,TGTGCCAGCAATTCCGGGAGAGGGGACAATGAGCAGTTCTTC